These T cell receptor beta chains were read from a single sample in a study of blood T cell repertoires in COVID-19. Assay: immunoSEQ multiplex PCR; the TCRdb copy retains only in-frame clones and omits some. The repertoire holds approximately 470,000 clones, roughly nine tenths seen once, with roughly 0.72% in the top ten. The sample was PBMCs or T cells enriched from blood (not recorded which). These receptor sequences come from a woman aged 18-29 years who had recovered from COVID-19. Both conserved end residues are part of each CDR3. D genes are given only for firm matches. Clone size, where shown, is once, few, many, or a class for clones that have expanded.

CASRKFGTGNEKLFF TGCGCCAGCAGAAAATTCGGGACTGGAAATGAAAAACTGTTTTTT once TRBV4-1 . TRBJ1-4
CASSPSGYFNYGYTF TGTGCCAGCAGTCCAAGCGGATACTTCAACTATGGCTACACCTTC . TRBV3-1/TRBV3-2 . TRBJ1-2
CASSQGGGYGGYTF TGCGCCAGCAGCCAAGGAGGGGGTTATGGTGGCTACACCTTC . TRBV4-1 . TRBJ1-2
CATSDRAFTGELFF TGCGCCACCTCCGACAGGGCCTTCACCGGGGAGCTGTTTTTT . TRBV10-2 TRBD1 TRBJ2-2
CASSFGLFTDTQYF TGTGCCAGCAGCTTTGGGCTGTTCACAGATACGCAGTATTTT . TRBV7-9 . TRBJ2-3
CAWSVFGGQPQHF TGTGCCTGGAGTGTATTTGGTGGCCAGCCCCAGCATTTT . TRBV30 . TRBJ1-5
CASSDLGQGNEKLFF TGTGCCAGCAGTGATTTGGGACAGGGGAATGAAAAACTGTTTTTT . TRBV2 TRBD1 TRBJ1-4
CASSLGQGEAQYF TGTGCCAGCAGCTTAGGACAGGGAGAGGCCCAGTACTTC . TRBV5-6 TRBD1 TRBJ2-5
CASSPTSDYGYTF TGTGCCAGCAGCCCAACCAGTGACTATGGCTACACCTTC . TRBV13 . TRBJ1-2
CASSQLVDSPLHF TGTGCCAGCTCACAACTAGTAGATTCACCCCTCCACTTT . TRBV18 . TRBJ1-6
CASSPEGPKETQYF TGTGCCAGCAGCCCAGAGGGCCCAAAGGAGACCCAGTACTTC . TRBV11-3 . TRBJ2-5
CASSLGVGQGRPQHF TGTGCCAGCAGCTTGGGTGTCGGACAGGGCCGCCCCCAGCATTTT . TRBV5-6 TRBD1 TRBJ1-5
CASSPFHSGTDYEQYF TGTGCCAGCTCACCATTCCACTCCGGGACAGACTACGAGCAGTACTTC . TRBV18 TRBD1 TRBJ2-7
CASSYPGHRNTEAFF TGTGCCAGCAGCTACCCGGGACACCGGAACACTGAAGCTTTCTTT . TRBV7-9 . TRBJ1-1
CASSWDSQETQYF TGTGCCAGCAGCTGGGACAGTCAAGAGACCCAGTACTTC . TRBV7-2 TRBD1 TRBJ2-5
CATCLKRDQPQHF TGTGCCACCTGCCTTAAGCGGGATCAGCCCCAGCATTTT . TRBV24-1 . TRBJ1-5
CASGLASVGGYGSDYGYTF TGTGCTAGTGGTTTGGCGTCTGTGGGGGGGTACGGATCAGACTATGGCTACACCTTC . TRBV12-5 . TRBJ1-2
CASSLEGRGIYGYTF TGTGCCAGCAGCTTAGAAGGGAGGGGTATCTATGGCTACACCTTC . TRBV7-2 . TRBJ1-2
CATSDPDRETQYF TGTGCCACCAGTGATCCGGACAGGGAGACCCAGTACTTC once TRBV24-1 TRBD1 TRBJ2-5
CASSSRTDPYEQYF TGTGCCAGCAGTTCACGGACAGACCCCTACGAGCAGTACTTC . TRBV27 . TRBJ2-7
CASSLSGTGANEKLFF TGCGCCAGCAGCTTGAGTGGGACAGGGGCTAATGAAAAACTGTTTTTT once TRBV5-1 TRBD1 TRBJ1-4
CAWGTGWNTEAFF TGTGCCTGGGGAACAGGGTGGAACACTGAAGCTTTCTTT . TRBV30 . TRBJ1-1
CASSLGGGSQPQHF TGCGCCAGCAGCTTGGGAGGGGGTAGTCAGCCCCAGCATTTT . TRBV5-1 . TRBJ1-5
CASSPTPRTGPPDEQYF TGTGCCAGCAGCCCAACACCAAGGACAGGGCCGCCTGACGAGCAGTACTTC . TRBV5-5 TRBD1 TRBJ2-7
CASSSLAGSTDTQYF TGTGCCAGCAGCTCTCTAGCGGGGAGCACAGATACGCAGTATTTT once TRBV5-4 TRBD2 TRBJ2-3
CASSLDREADTQYF TGTGCCAGCAGCTTAGACAGGGAGGCAGATACGCAGTATTTT . TRBV7-3 . TRBJ2-3
CASITARGSSEKLFF TGTGCCAGCATTACCGCCAGGGGATCGAGTGAAAAACTGTTTTTT . TRBV6-6 . TRBJ1-4
CASRTGNSYEQYF TGTGCCAGCAGGACCGGGAATTCCTACGAGCAGTACTTC . TRBV27 . TRBJ2-7
CASSQGGIGTEAFF TGTGCCAGCAGCCAAGGAGGGATTGGCACTGAAGCTTTCTTT . TRBV14 . TRBJ1-1
CASSLSREAGNTIYF TGTGCCAGCAGCTTATCTAGGGAGGCTGGAAACACCATATATTTT . TRBV7-2 . TRBJ1-3
CASSLEGAGGGDTIYF TGTGCCAGCAGCTTAGAGGGGGCCGGTGGGGGTGACACCATATATTTT . TRBV7-6 TRBD1 TRBJ1-3
CASRLTGERNYGYTF TGCGCCAGCAGACTGACAGGGGAGAGAAACTATGGCTACACCTTC . TRBV5-1 TRBD1 TRBJ1-2
CASSPSGGKNYGYTF TGTGCCAGCAGCCCTTCAGGGGGCAAGAACTATGGCTACACCTTC . TRBV7-9 TRBD1 TRBJ1-2
CASSVAGVDEKLFF TGTGCCAGCAGCGTAGCAGGGGTAGACGAAAAACTGTTTTTT . TRBV9 . TRBJ1-4
CASSFLLAGDANTGELFF TGCGCCAGCAGCTTTCTACTAGCGGGGGACGCGAACACCGGGGAGCTGTTTTTT . TRBV5-1 TRBD2 TRBJ2-2
CASSLNRGGYTF TGTGCCAGCAGCCTGAACCGGGGGGGCTACACCTTC . TRBV3-1/TRBV3-2 . TRBJ1-2
CASKGGGPRDTQYF TGTGCCAGCAAGGGTGGAGGGCCGAGAGATACGCAGTATTTT . TRBV6-5 . TRBJ2-3